This TCR beta chain derives from a study of STAT5B mutations in CD4+ large granular lymphocyte leukemia. TCRdb keeps only in-frame clones here, not all; method: immunoSEQ multiplex PCR. The data show over 20,000 clones, with around 86% seen just once and more than 0.25% held by the top ten. For this clone: What it recognizes is unknown.

This CDR3 has 14 residues. Germline CDR1 reads SGHTA; CDR2 reads FQGNSA. Trimming stripped 5 bases from V and 1 base from J, with 11 bases between. Whole-study findings and limits: TRBV06-family usage was enriched in top patient clones (8/27) versus controls (2/35). Approximately 25% of private leukemic clonotypes occurred rarely in other patients' non-leukemic repertoires.

This clonotype was obtained from a human donor in good health. Sequencing used CD4+ T cells from blood buffy coats. The chain combines TRBV7-2 with TRBJ1-1; unclear D gene. The CDR3 loop is CASSSRQTNTEAFF. For the CDR3, the DNA is TGTGCCAGCAGCAGTCGGCAGACGAACACTGAAGCTTTCTTT. The full variable domain, in which reference TRBV7-2 and TRBJ1-1 provide the parts outside the CDR3, is GAGVSQSPSNKVTEKGKDVELRCDPISGHTALYWYRQSLGQGLEFLIYFQGNSAPDKSGLPSDRFSAERTGGSVSTLTIQRTQQEDSAVYLCASSSRQTNTEAFFGQGTRLTVV.